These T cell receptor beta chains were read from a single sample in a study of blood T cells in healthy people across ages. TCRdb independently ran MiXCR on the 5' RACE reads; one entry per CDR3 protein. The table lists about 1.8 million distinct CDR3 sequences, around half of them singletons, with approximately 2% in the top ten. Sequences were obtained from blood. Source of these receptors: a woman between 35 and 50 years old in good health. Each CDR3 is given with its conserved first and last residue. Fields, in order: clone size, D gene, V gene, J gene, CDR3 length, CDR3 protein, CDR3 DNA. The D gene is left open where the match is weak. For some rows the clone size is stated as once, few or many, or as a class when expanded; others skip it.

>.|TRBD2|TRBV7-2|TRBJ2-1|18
CASSLGRVRTSGYNEQFF
TGTGCCAGCAGCTTAGGTCGGGTGCGTACTAGCGGTTACAATGAGCAGTTCTTC
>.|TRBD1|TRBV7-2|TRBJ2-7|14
CASSYGQGWYEQYF
TGTGCCAGCAGCTACGGACAGGGATGGTACGAGCAGTACTTC
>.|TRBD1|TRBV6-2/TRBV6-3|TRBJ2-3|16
CASSGTPGQGRDTQYF
TGTGCCAGCAGTGGGACTCCGGGACAGGGGAGAGATACGCAGTATTTT
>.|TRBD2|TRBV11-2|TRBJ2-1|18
CASSLAHRGAGGDNEQFF
TGTGCCAGCAGCTTAGCCCACCGGGGAGCGGGGGGGGACAATGAGCAGTTCTTC
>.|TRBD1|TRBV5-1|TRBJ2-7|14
CASSPTGATYEQYF
TGCGCCAGCAGCCCAACAGGGGCCACCTACGAGCAGTACTTC
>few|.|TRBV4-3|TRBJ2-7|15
CASSLAPGLNYEQYF
TGCGCCAGCAGCCTAGCCCCGGGACTCAACTACGAGCAGTACTTC
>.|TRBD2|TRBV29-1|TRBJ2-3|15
CSAQIAGGSTDTQYF
TGCAGCGCCCAGATAGCGGGGGGTAGCACAGATACGCAGTATTTT
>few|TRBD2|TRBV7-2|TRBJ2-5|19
CASSLVRTSGGGAQETQYF
TGTGCCAGCAGCTTAGTCCGGACTAGCGGGGGGGGAGCACAAGAGACCCAGTACTTC
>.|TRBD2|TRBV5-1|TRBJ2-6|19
CASAYPSETSLGGANVLTF
TGCGCCAGCGCCTACCCCTCCGAGACTAGCTTGGGTGGGGCCAACGTCCTGACTTTC
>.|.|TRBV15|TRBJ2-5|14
CATRGIGIRETQYF
TGTGCCACCAGGGGGATTGGAATCCGAGAGACCCAGTACTTC
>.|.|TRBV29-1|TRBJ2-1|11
CSVEPQGEQFF
TGCAGCGTTGAACCCCAAGGGGAGCAGTTCTTC
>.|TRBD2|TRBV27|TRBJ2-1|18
CASSVVSGGINSYNEQFF
TGTGCCAGCAGTGTAGTTAGCGGGGGGATTAACTCCTACAATGAGCAGTTCTTC
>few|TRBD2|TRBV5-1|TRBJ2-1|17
CASSFGLAESSYNEQFF
TGCGCCAGCAGCTTTGGGCTAGCGGAGAGCTCCTACAATGAGCAGTTCTTC
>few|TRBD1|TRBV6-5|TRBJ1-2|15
CASSKGDSPNYGYTF
TGTGCCAGCAGCAAAGGGGACAGCCCCAACTATGGCTACACCTTC
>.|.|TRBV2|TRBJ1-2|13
CASSEELGRGYTF
TGTGCCAGCAGTGAAGAGCTGGGACGTGGCTACACCTTC
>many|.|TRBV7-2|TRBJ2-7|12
CASSFQSYEQYF
TGTGCCAGCAGCTTTCAGTCCTACGAGCAGTACTTC
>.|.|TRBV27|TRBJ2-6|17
CASSFDRLGSGANVLTF
TGTGCCAGCAGTTTCGACAGGCTAGGCTCTGGGGCCAACGTCCTGACTTTC
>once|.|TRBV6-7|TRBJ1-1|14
CASRRDSGGTEAFF
TGTGCCAGCAGACGAGACAGTGGCGGCACTGAAGCTTTCTTT
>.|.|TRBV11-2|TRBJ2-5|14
CAGSFGGGGETQYF
TGTGCCGGCAGCTTTGGGGGCGGAGGAGAGACCCAGTACTTC
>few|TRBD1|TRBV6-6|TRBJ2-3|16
CASSPDREGSTDTQYF
TGTGCCAGCAGCCCCGACAGGGAAGGAAGCACAGATACGCAGTATTTT
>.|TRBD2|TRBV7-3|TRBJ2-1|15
CASSVGGGASNEQFF
TGTGCCAGCAGCGTAGGCGGGGGGGCATCTAATGAGCAGTTCTTC
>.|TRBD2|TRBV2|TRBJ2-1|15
CASSEVAGAPGEQFF
TGTGCCAGCAGTGAGGTAGCGGGGGCCCCGGGTGAGCAGTTCTTC
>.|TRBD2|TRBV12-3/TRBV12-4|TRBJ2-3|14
CASTKRGATDTQYF
TGTGCCAGCACTAAGCGGGGGGCCACAGATACGCAGTATTTT
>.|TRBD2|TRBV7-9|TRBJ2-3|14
CAALSLAGTDTQYF
TGTGCCGCTTTGTCCCTAGCGGGCACAGATACGCAGTATTTT
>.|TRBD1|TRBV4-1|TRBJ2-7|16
CASSRQGPRSSYEQYF
TGCGCCAGCAGCCGACAGGGACCCCGGAGCTCCTACGAGCAGTACTTC
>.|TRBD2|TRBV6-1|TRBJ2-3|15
CASSALAGHTDTQYF
TGTGCCAGCTCCGCCTTAGCGGGGCACACAGATACGCAGTATTTT
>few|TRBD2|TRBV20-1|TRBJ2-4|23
CSARDLGLAGGPDRGGTKNIQYF
TGCAGTGCTAGAGATCTAGGACTAGCGGGGGGGCCGGATAGAGGTGGGACCAAAAACATTCAGTACTTC
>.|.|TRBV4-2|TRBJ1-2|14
CASRKNRAGNGYTF
TGTGCCAGCAGGAAAAACAGGGCCGGGAATGGCTACACCTTC
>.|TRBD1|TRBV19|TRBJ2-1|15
CASSRQGASINEQFF
TGTGCCAGTAGCCGACAGGGGGCCTCAATAAATGAGCAGTTCTTC
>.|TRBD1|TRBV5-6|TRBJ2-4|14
CASRVRTGWNIQYF
TGTGCCAGCAGAGTCCGGACAGGGTGGAACATTCAGTACTTC
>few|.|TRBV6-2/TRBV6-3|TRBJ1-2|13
CASSTDLVYGYTF
TGTGCCAGCAGTACAGACCTCGTCTATGGCTACACCTTC
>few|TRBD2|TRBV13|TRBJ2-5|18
CASSSRGGAMFVQETQYF
TGTGCCAGCAGCAGCCGCGGGGGGGCCATGTTCGTACAAGAGACCCAGTACTTC
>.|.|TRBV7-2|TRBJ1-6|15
CASLQGATYNSPLHF
TGTGCCAGCCTCCAGGGAGCGACCTATAATTCACCCCTCCACTTT
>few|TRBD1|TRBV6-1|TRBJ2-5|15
CASISRDRGQETQYF
TGTGCCAGCATTAGCCGGGACAGGGGACAAGAGACCCAGTACTTC
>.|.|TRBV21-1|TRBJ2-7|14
CASTRGYFPYEQYF
TGTGCCAGCACCAGAGGGTACTTCCCCTACGAGCAGTACTTC
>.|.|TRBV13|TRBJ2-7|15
CASSPSLSESYEQYF
TGTGCCAGCAGCCCGAGTCTGAGTGAGTCCTACGAGCAGTACTTC
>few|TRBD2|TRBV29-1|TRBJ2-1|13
CSVSPTSGGEQFF
TGCAGCGTCAGCCCGACTAGCGGAGGTGAGCAGTTCTTC
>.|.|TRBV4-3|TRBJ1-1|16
CASSQDSTGPNTEAFF
TGCGCCAGCAGCCAAGATAGCACAGGGCCGAACACTGAAGCTTTCTTT
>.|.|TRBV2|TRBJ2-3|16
CASSPPRLESTDTQYF
TGTGCCAGCAGTCCACCACGACTAGAGAGCACAGATACGCAGTATTTT
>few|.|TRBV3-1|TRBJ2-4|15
CASSQGLGQKNIQYF
TGTGCCAGCAGCCAAGGATTAGGACAGAAAAACATTCAGTACTTC
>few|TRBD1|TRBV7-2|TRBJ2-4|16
CASSPPRDRAANIQYF
TGTGCCAGCAGCCCGCCCCGGGACAGGGCGGCCAACATTCAGTACTTC
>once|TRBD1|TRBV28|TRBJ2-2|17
CASRRGQGGSNTGELFF
TGTGCCAGCAGGCGGGGACAGGGGGGTTCGAACACCGGGGAGCTGTTTTTT
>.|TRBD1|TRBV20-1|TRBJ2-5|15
CSAGRRQGRGETQYF
TGCAGTGCTGGCCGGAGACAGGGACGCGGCGAGACTCAGTACTTC
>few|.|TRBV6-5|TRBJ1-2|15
CASSYLGRTNYGYTF
TGTGCCAGCAGTTACTTAGGGAGAACTAACTATGGCTACACCTTC
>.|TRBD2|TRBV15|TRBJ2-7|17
CATSRASGGASRYEQYF
TGTGCCACCAGCAGAGCTAGCGGGGGGGCCAGTCGATACGAGCAGTACTTC
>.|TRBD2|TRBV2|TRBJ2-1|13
CASSEAWGGEQFF
TGTGCCAGCAGTGAAGCTTGGGGGGGTGAGCAGTTCTTC
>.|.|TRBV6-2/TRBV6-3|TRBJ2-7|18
CASRHPAVGGVGAYEQYF
TGTGCCAGCAGACACCCAGCAGTCGGGGGAGTAGGAGCCTACGAGCAGTACTTC
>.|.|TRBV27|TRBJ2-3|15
CASCQQGFLPDTQYF
TGTGCCAGCTGTCAGCAGGGGTTCCTCCCGGATACGCAGTATTTT
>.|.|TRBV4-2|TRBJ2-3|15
CASSLAGTQRDTQYF
TGTGCCAGCAGCCTAGCCGGGACTCAAAGGGATACGCAGTATTTT
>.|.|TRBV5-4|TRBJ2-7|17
CATGDRGVAGRLETQYF
TGTGCCACCGGGGATAGAGGAGTGGCAGGGAGGCTAGAGACTCAGTACTTC
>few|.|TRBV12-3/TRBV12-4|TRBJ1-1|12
CASSSTTGRAFF
TGTGCCAGCAGCTCCACGACAGGAAGAGCTTTCTTT